These T cell receptor beta chains were read from a single sample in a study of T cell responses to AZD1222 COVID-19 vaccine. Data came from immunoSEQ multiplex PCR; TCRdb stores just in-frame clones and leaves some out. The sample lists approximately 56,000 clones; approximately 85% were seen once. The material was peripheral blood, obtained on day 0 of AZD1222 vaccination. The origin of the receptors is an adult in good health. CDR3s include the opening cysteine and the closing phenylalanine or tryptophan. Part of the rows lack a size; the others show once, few, many or a class for expanded clones.

j_gene,v_gene,abundance,CDR3aa
TRBJ2-7,TRBV5-1,NA,CASSSGQGPYEQYF
TRBJ2-6,TRBV7-3,NA,CASSPVGPSGANVLTF
TRBJ2-7,TRBV27,NA,CASTMTRDGPYEQYF
TRBJ2-3,TRBV6-4,medium-sized,CASSESGATDTQYF
TRBJ2-1,TRBV4-2,NA,CASSPPGGGNYNEQFF
TRBJ1-1,TRBV6-6,NA,CASSLPLGANTEAFF
TRBJ2-7,TRBV30,few,CAWSFEGRSYEQYF
TRBJ2-1,TRBV4-2,NA,CASSQEPFSGSYNEQFF
TRBJ2-2,TRBV11-2,NA,CASSLVIGRWNTGELFF
TRBJ1-2,TRBV6-5,once,CASRPNRQGPGYTF
TRBJ1-3,TRBV27,NA,CARLGPGPSGNTIYF
TRBJ1-2,TRBV14,NA,CASSRTANYGYTF
TRBJ1-1,TRBV4-1,NA,CASSQAAQGLGTEAFF
TRBJ2-1,TRBV7-9,NA,CASSMAAGGPLAEQFF
TRBJ1-2,TRBV7-2,NA,CASSLDSLGGGGYTF
TRBJ1-2,TRBV5-5,few,CASSLAISAGVLNYGYTF
TRBJ1-1,TRBV11-2,once,CASSSYHRANTEAFF
TRBJ1-1,TRBV28,NA,CATTSDGQGVETEAFF
TRBJ1-2,TRBV15,NA,CATSRDRASYGYTF
TRBJ1-6,TRBV7-9,NA,CASSLVGSPLHF
TRBJ1-1,TRBV5-6,NA,CASSPNTEAFF
TRBJ2-2,TRBV5-1,NA,CASSLIREGKNTGELFF
TRBJ1-1,TRBV18,NA,CASSSGTGEWNTEAFF
TRBJ1-5,TRBV19,NA,CASNPGQNQPQHF
TRBJ2-1,TRBV18,NA,CASSVPGLSYNEQFF
TRBJ2-1,TRBV4-1,NA,CASSQGGSSYNEQFF
TRBJ1-5,TRBV19,NA,CASSSAGVRHVQPQHF
TRBJ1-6,TRBV6-5,NA,CASSGQNFNSPLHF
TRBJ1-2,TRBV3-1/TRBV3-2,NA,CASSQDRGGYTF
TRBJ1-5,TRBV10-2,NA,CASSPMGGDQPQHF
TRBJ1-4,TRBV18,NA,CASSPTSGQGYSGEKLFF
TRBJ2-1,TRBV23-1,NA,CASSPPRRTSYNEQFF
TRBJ1-1,TRBV5-8,NA,CASSPGGGWNTEAFF
TRBJ1-4,TRBV28,NA,CASSLGGTWPPTNEKLFF
TRBJ2-7,TRBV2,once,CASSGGYEQYF
TRBJ1-3,TRBV9,NA,CASSARAFSGNTIYF
TRBJ2-3,TRBV3-1/TRBV3-2,NA,CASSQSSADTQYF
TRBJ1-4,TRBV3-1/TRBV3-2,NA,CASSQGTVNEKLFF
TRBJ2-3,TRBV2,NA,CASSPTGNPVTDTQYF
TRBJ1-1,TRBV7-3,few,CASSSMGGMNTEAFF
TRBJ1-2,TRBV7-9,NA,CASSLSESRWGGYTF
TRBJ2-3,TRBV28,NA,CASSWADRVTDTQYF
TRBJ2-3,TRBV5-1,NA,CASSFLGNTDTQYF
TRBJ1-3,TRBV7-7,NA,CASSLGTGVGNTIYF
TRBJ2-7,TRBV19,NA,CASSTDRGQITPTYEQYF
TRBJ2-6,TRBV27,once,CASSHIGTGGVNGANVLTF